These 7 T cell receptor beta chains were sequenced from one sample in a study of cytomegalovirus exposure and HLA in healthy donors. PCR was performed using 60 Vbeta and 13 Jbeta primers. Produced via immunoSEQ multiplex PCR; TCRdb's table is partial and in-frame only. The data hold 90,000 to 110,000 clones, with 81% observed a single time. The sample was PBMCs. These receptors were obtained from a woman in her 30s in good health and CMV-seronegative.

V usage is TRBV5-1 and J usage is TRBJ2-5, with 12 nucleotides matching TRBD2. The length of the CDR3 is 14 residues. With 4 bases clipped from V and 5 bases from J, the junction kept 3 bases outside the gene matches. Per the germline V gene, CDR1 is SGHRS and CDR2 is YFSETQ. CDR3 DNA sequence: TGCGCCAGCAGCATGACTAGCGGGAGCGAGACCCAGTACTTC. Encoded protein: CASSMTSGSETQYF.

The rearrangement joins TRBV28 to TRBJ2-5; 7 bases are shared with TRBD1. The V gene's germline CDR1 is MDHEN and CDR2 SYDVKM. Losses at the gene ends were 7 bases for V and 4 bases for J; bases not matched to a gene: 15. The CDR3 runs 16 residues. The CDR3 is CASKPATGPYGETQYF. In DNA, the CDR3 is TGTGCCAGCAAACCAGCGACAGGGCCGTATGGAGAGACCCAGTACTTC.

V gene TRBV7-6 combines with J gene TRBJ2-1; no clear D. The ends were cut back, 5 bases at V and 10 bases at J, with 18 bases in the middle. This CDR3 comprises 14 residues. Looked up from germline, CDR1 is SGHVS and CDR2 is FNYEAQ. The CDR3 region is CASSPGEALREQFF. The DNA for the CDR3 is TGTGCCAGCAGCCCTGGAGAGGCCTTAAGGGAGCAGTTCTTC.

V is TRBV28 and J is TRBJ2-7; no clear D. Germline V gene data show CDR1 as MDHEN and CDR2 as SYDVKM. Trimming stripped 2 bases from V and 2 bases from J, with 10 bases between. This CDR3 has 14 residues. The CDR3 protein is CASSLVLRAYEQYF. CDR3 sequence (DNA): TGTGCCAGCAGTTTAGTCCTACGAGCCTACGAGCAGTACTTC.

The chain carries TRBV27 and TRBJ2-5, with D unresolved. CDR1 is MNHEY and CDR2 is SMNVEV in the germline V gene (reference sequence). V dropped 2 bases and J dropped 1 base, with 5 bases sitting between them. The CDR3 loop spans 13 amino acids. The CDR3, as DNA: TGTGCCAGCAGTTTAGACTCCCAAGAGACCCAGTACTTC. This translates into CASSLDSQETQYF.

The chain links TRBV7-2 to TRBJ2-1; maybe TRBD2 (6 bases). CDR1 is SGHTA and CDR2 is FQGNSA in the germline V gene. Between the trimmed V and J ends, which lost 4 bases and 2 bases, there was a span of 12 bases. The CDR3 spans 15 residues. CDR3 sequence: CASSSERVAYNEQFF. In nucleotides, the CDR3 is TGTGCCAGCAGCTCTGAGCGGGTAGCCTACAATGAGCAGTTCTTC.

The genes are TRBV5-1 and TRBJ1-2; TRBD1 is a possible D gene (6 bases). Germline-derived CDR1 and CDR2 are SGHRS and YFSETQ. The CDR3 spans 17 residues. Trimming shortened V by 0 bases and J by 8 bases, and 23 bases separated the two germline ends. In nucleotides, the CDR3 is TGCGCCAGCAGCTTGGCCTCCACACGGACAGTCGGCGGAGGCTACACCTTC. Translated, it gives CASSLASTRTVGGGYTF.